This TCR beta chain is drawn from a study of blood T cell repertoires in COVID-19. Study at large: Collection of acute and convalescent COVID-19 samples took place in the United States, Italy and Spain. T cells, B-cell-depleted T cells, or PBMCs provided the cDNA or gDNA that served as material.

CDR3 length equals 16 residues. Per germline, CDR1 SGHTS and CDR2 YDEGEE. V lost 4 bases, J lost 5 bases, and 6 bases stayed unmatched. This clone was observed a few times. How the authors handled the data: Reference gene primer amplification gave estimated nucleated cell counts. Measured with immunoSEQ multiplex PCR; TCRdb has only the in-frame clones, and not every one. V and J calls and clone size are given by that table; D and trimming were obtained from the DNA. There are 150,000 to 200,000 clones in the sample; 75% to 80% occur only once, and 26% lies in the top ten. The chain uses TRBV5-8 and TRBJ1-4; 12 bases align to TRBD1. The sequenced material came from peripheral blood. The receptor comes from a woman in her 70s with acute or convalescent COVID-19. CDR3 protein: CASSVGQGAPNEKLFF. The CDR3 DNA is TGTGCCAGCAGCGTGGGACAGGGGGCGCCGAATGAAAAACTGTTTTTT.